The following is a T cell receptor beta chain sequence with its context. Distinct nucleotide sequences in the sample also encode this CDR3. This entry comes from a study of blood T cell repertoires in COVID-19. Adults between about 18 and 95 years of age took part from 20 to 25 US areas. This table comes from immunoSEQ multiplex PCR, and its TCRdb copy is limited to in-frame clones, with some not included. Of approximately 240,000 clones detected, 75% to 95% appear once; the ten largest clones hold 1.5% to 2%. The source of this sequence is a woman under 30 who had recovered from COVID-19. Sequencing was done on a sample of PBMCs or T cells enriched from blood (not recorded which).

This CDR3 is CASSLGGLRETQYF. CDR3 nucleotides: TGCGCCAGCAGCTTGGGAGGGCTCAGGGAGACCCAGTACTTC. This chain uses TRBV5-1 with TRBJ2-5; D might be TRBD2 (5 bases). Germline CDR1 reads SGHRS; CDR2 reads YFSETQ. V lost 0 bases, J lost 5 bases, and 11 bases lay in between. The CDR3 is 14 amino acids.